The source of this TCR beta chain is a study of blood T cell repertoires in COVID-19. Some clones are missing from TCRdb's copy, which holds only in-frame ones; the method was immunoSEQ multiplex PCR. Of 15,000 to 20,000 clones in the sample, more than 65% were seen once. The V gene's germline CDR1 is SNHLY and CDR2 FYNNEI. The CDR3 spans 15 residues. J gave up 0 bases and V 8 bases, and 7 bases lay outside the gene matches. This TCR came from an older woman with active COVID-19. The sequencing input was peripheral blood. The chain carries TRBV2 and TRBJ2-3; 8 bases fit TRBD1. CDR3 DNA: TGTGCCAGCGAAAAGGGACAGGTTAGCACAGATACGCAGTATTTT. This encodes CASEKGQVSTDTQYF.